Listed here is a single T cell receptor (beta chain). This sample was taken from a study of CD8+ T cells in alopecia areata. Following RNA extraction, reverse transcription yielded cDNA that acted as the sequencing template. Generated by immunoSEQ multiplex PCR, the TCRdb table keeps only in-frame clones and is missing some. The sample has 150,000 to 200,000 clones, 60% seen once; the top ten hold around 0.92%. Per the germline V gene, CDR1 is GTSNPN and CDR2 is SVGIG (reference sequence). The CDR3 totals 10 residues. V gave up 7 bases and J gave up 8 bases, with 8 bases separating them. Treatment given: oral pan-JAK inhibitor, 5-10 mg twice daily.

The TCR originated in a human donor with alopecia areata. This rearrangement joins TRBV30 to TRBJ2-2; D gene unclear. The sequences come from CD4+ T cells sorted from blood, collected at week 24, from a patient treated with tofacitinib. The CDR3 loop is CALDTGELFF. CDR3 DNA: TGTGCCTTGGATACTGGGGAGCTGTTTTTT.